The present T cell receptor beta chain was sequenced within a study of long-term antiretroviral therapy in people with HIV. Researchers report immunoSEQ v3.0 was run at survey level. Data came from immunoSEQ multiplex PCR; TCRdb stores just in-frame clones and leaves some out. The sample contains roughly 18,000 clones, 91% of which appear only once. V was clipped by 4 bases and J by 1 base; unmatched bases: 13. Germline CDR1 reads SGHDT; CDR2 reads YYEEEE. The CDR3 contains 19 residues. The chain recombines TRBV5-6 with TRBJ2-5, with 13 nucleotides matching TRBD2. The origin of this receptor is a man over 45 with HIV. The material sequenced was unsorted PBMCs, taken 3 years after starting antiretroviral therapy. Here the CDR3 reads CASSLRAMGLAGTQETQYF. The CDR3 nucleotides are TGTGCCAGCAGCCTCCGCGCGATGGGACTAGCGGGGACCCAAGAGACCCAGTACTTC.